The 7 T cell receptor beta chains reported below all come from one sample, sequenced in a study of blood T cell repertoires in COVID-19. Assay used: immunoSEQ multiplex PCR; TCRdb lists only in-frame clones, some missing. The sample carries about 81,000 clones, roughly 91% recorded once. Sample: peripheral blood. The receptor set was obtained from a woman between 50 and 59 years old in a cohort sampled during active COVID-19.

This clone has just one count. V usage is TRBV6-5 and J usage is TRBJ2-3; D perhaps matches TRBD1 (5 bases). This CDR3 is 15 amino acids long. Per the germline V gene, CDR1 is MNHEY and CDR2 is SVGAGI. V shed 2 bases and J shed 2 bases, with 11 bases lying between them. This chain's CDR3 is CASSYTHGHTDTQYF. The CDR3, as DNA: TGTGCCAGCAGTTACACACACGGACACACAGATACGCAGTATTTT.

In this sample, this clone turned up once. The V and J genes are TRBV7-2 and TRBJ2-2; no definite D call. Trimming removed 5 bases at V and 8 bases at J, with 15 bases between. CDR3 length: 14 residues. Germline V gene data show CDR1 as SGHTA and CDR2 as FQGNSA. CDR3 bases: TGTGCCAGCAGCATGGTCAGAAATTTGGGGGAGCTGTTTTTT. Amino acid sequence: CASSMVRNLGELFF.

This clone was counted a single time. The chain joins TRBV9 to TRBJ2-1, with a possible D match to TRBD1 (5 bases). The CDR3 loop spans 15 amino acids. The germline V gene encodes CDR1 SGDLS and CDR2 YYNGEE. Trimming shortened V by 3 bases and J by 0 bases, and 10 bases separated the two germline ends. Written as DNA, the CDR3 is TGTGCCAGCAGCGAGGGGCTAAGCTCCTACAATGAGCAGTTCTTC. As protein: CASSEGLSSYNEQFF.

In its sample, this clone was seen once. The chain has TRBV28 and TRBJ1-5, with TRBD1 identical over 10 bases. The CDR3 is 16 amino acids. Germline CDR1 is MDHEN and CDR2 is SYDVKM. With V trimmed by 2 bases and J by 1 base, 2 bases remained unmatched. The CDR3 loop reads CASSLGGQGSNQPQHF. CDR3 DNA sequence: TGTGCCAGCAGTTTAGGGGGACAGGGGAGCAATCAGCCCCAGCATTTT.

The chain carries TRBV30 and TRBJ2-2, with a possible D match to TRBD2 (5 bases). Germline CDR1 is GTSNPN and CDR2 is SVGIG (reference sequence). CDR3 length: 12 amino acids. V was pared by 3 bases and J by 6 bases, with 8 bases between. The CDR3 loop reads CAWSEGPGELFF. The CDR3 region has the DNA TGTGCCTGGAGCGAGGGTCCCGGGGAGCTGTTTTTT.

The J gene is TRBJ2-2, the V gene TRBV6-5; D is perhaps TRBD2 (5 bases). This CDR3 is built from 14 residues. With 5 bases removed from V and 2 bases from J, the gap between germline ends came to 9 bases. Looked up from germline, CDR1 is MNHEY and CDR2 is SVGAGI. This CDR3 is CASSRGPNTGELFF. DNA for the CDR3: TGTGCCAGCAGTCGAGGGCCAAACACCGGGGAGCTGTTTTTT.

The CDR3 loop reads CASSIGTGMETQYF. The CDR3 nucleotides read TGTGCCAGCAGCATCGGGACAGGGATGGAGACCCAGTACTTC. V usage is TRBV7-2 and J usage is TRBJ2-5; 9 positions agree with TRBD1. J lost 5 bases, V lost 5 bases, and 6 bases had no gene match. The germline V gene has CDR1 SGHTA and CDR2 FQGNSA. This CDR3 spans 14 amino acids.